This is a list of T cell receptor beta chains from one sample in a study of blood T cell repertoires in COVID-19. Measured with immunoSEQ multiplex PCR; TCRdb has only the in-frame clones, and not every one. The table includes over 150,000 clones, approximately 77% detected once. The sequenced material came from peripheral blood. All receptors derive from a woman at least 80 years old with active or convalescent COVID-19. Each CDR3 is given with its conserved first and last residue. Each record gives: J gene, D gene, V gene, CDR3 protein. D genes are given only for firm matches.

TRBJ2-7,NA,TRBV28,CASSLRGNPYEQYF
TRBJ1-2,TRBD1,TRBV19,CASSVTGGSRGYTF
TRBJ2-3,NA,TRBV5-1,CASSLAQDTDTQYF
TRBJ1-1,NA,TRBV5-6,CASSRTPLYEAFF
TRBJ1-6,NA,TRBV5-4,CASSLWSDNSPLHF
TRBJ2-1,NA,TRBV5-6,CASSPVHYPGNEQFF
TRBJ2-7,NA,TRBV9,CASSPVERGSHEQYF
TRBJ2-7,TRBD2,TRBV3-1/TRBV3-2,CASSPRGTSGSSEQYF
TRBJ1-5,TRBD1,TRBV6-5,CASSWGQGPNQPQHF
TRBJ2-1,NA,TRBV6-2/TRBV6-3,CASSGLGGLSSYNEQFF
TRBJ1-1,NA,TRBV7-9,CASSSYVGGDTEAFF
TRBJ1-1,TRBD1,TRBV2,CASSDPGQGNTEAFF
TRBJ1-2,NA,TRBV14,CASSRTGNYGYTF
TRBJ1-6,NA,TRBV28,CASRKRGGSGSPLHF
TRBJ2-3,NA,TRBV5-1,CASRMAPGTDTQYF
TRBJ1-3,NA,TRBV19,CASSMRGGPGNTIYF
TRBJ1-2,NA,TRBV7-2,CASSLGWGETQYGYTF
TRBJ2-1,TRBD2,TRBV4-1,CASSQDAPTSGGYNEQFF
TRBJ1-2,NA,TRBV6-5,CASSRTPLGGGYTF
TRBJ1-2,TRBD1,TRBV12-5,CASGGGQGGFSGYTF
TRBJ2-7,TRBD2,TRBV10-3,CAIMPGGSSYEQYF
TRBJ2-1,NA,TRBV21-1,CASSARSRDSTGAYNEQFF
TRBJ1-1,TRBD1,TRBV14,CASSLILTGQRNTEAFF
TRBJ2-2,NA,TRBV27,CASSLMDGGVRNTGELFF
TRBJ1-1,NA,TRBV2,CATHQDRNTEAFF
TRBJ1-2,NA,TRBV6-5,CASSLREDYGYTF
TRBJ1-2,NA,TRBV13,CASRPLVSGGYTF
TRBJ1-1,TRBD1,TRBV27,CASSLEQGIEAFF
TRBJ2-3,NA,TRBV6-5,CASTHGETQYF
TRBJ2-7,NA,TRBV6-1,CASSEENAQSYYEQYF